The T cell receptor beta chain described here comes from a study of blood T cell repertoires in COVID-19. The V end lost 4 bases, the J end lost 3 bases, and 14 bases lay between the germline ends. The germline gives CDR1 SGHRS, CDR2 YFSETQ. The CDR3 has 14 residues. Assay used: immunoSEQ multiplex PCR; TCRdb lists only in-frame clones, some missing. Of a few hundred thousand clones detected, about nine tenths appear once; the ten largest clones hold less than 2%. The chain has TRBV5-1 and TRBJ2-7, with D maybe TRBD1 (6 bases). The sample was PBMCs or T cells enriched from blood (not recorded which). The receptor's source is an older woman who had recovered from COVID-19. The CDR3 nucleotides read TGCGCCAGCAGCACTAAAACAGGGAGCTACGAGCAGTACTTC. Its protein is CASSTKTGSYEQYF.